Each of the 25 T cell receptor beta chains below was sequenced from the same sample in a study of shared clonotypes between healthy human individuals. The data were produced by immunoSEQ multiplex PCR, yet TCRdb's version contains in-frame clones alone and is incomplete. The profile shows about 960,000 clones, 60% to 85% of them singletons. The sample comprised memory CD4+ T cells sorted from blood. Indicated subset: CD45RA-negative fraction. The receptors stem from a man aged 18 to 30 in good health.

This chain connects TRBV11-2 to TRBJ2-1; 8 bases fit TRBD2. There are 14 residues in the CDR3. Germline CDR1 reads SGHAT; CDR2 reads FQNNGV. The V and J ends lost 7 bases and 1 base, in that order; junction bases with no gene match: 3. The CDR3 spells CASTLAGSYNEQFF. The CDR3 nucleotides read TGTGCCAGCACATTAGCGGGGTCCTACAATGAGCAGTTCTTC.

This sequence joins TRBV20-1 and TRBJ1-2; perhaps TRBD1 as D (5 bases). Trimming took 6 bases from V and 8 from J, leaving 10 bases between them. The CDR3 contains 10 residues. Germline V lookup: CDR1 DFQATT, CDR2 SNEGSKA (reference sequence). CDR3 residues: CSAFREGYTF. The CDR3 DNA is TGCAGTGCCTTCAGGGAAGGCTACACCTTC.

The chain combines TRBV5-6 with TRBJ2-3, with D perhaps matching TRBD1 or TRBD2 (5 bases each). The V gene lost 6 bases and the J gene lost 0 bases, with 14 bases spanning the gap. CDR3 length: 15 residues. Germline CDR1 and CDR2: SGHDT and YYEEEE. The DNA for the CDR3 is TGTGCCAGCACCCATCTGGGGGTAAGCACAGATACGCAGTATTTT. Its translation: CASTHLGVSTDTQYF.

This sequence joins TRBV4-3 and TRBJ1-1; D remains ambiguous. Trimming removed 0 bases at V and 0 bases at J, with 8 bases between. The CDR3 extends over 15 amino acids. The germline gives CDR1 LGHNA, CDR2 YSLEER. This CDR3 is CASSQDALLNTEAFF. The CDR3, as DNA: TGCGCCAGCAGCCAAGATGCCCTATTGAACACTGAAGCTTTCTTT.

With regard to this clone: The sample has other DNA sequences that encode this CDR3 too. V usage is TRBV30 and J usage is TRBJ2-3; D gene unclear. This CDR3 has 14 amino acids. The V end was cut by 0 bases, the J end by 0 bases, with 7 bases between. Germline loops: CDR1 GTSNPN, CDR2 SVGIG (reference sequence). The CDR3: CAWSVGGSTDTQYF. The CDR3 nucleotides are TGTGCCTGGAGTGTTGGTGGGAGCACAGATACGCAGTATTTT. Supplemented by reference TRBV30 and TRBJ2-3, the full variable domain reads SQTIHQWPATLVQPVGSPLSLECTVEGTSNPNLYWYRQAAGRGLQLLFYSVGIGQISSEVPQNLSASRPQDRQFILSSKKLLLSDSGFYLCAWSVGGSTDTQYFGPGTRLTVL.

There are a few counts of this clone. The genes are TRBV19 and TRBJ2-2; no reliable D call. The germline V and J ends were trimmed by 7 bases and 2 bases, with 8 bases remaining between them. The CDR3 is 13 residues long. Per the germline V gene, CDR1 is LNHDA and CDR2 is SQIVND (reference sequence). The CDR3 sequence: CASNARNTGELFF. DNA for the CDR3: TGTGCCAGTAACGCCCGAAACACCGGGGAGCTGTTTTTT.

This clone was recorded a few times. V usage is TRBV30 and J usage is TRBJ1-6, with no clear D. The CDR3 extends over 13 amino acids. CDR1 is GTSNPN, CDR2 SVGIG, per germline (reference sequence). Trimming stripped 6 bases from V and 7 bases from J, with 13 bases between. The CDR3 sequence is CACLVGFNSPLHF. DNA of the CDR3: TGTGCCTGTTTAGTCGGCTTCAATTCACCCCTCCACTTT. The whole variable domain, filled in from reference TRBV30 and TRBJ1-6, reads SQTIHQWPATLVQPVGSPLSLECTVEGTSNPNLYWYRQAAGRGLQLLFYSVGIGQISSEVPQNLSASRPQDRQFILSSKKLLLSDSGFYLCACLVGFNSPLHFGNGTRLTVT.

The chain is built from TRBV10-2 and TRBJ1-5, with D possibly matching TRBD1 (5 bases). Germline V lookup: CDR1 WSHSY, CDR2 SAAADI. The CDR3 consists of 13 residues. Trimming removed 3 bases from V and 6 bases from J, with 9 bases in between. Here the CDR3 reads CASSDARAQPQHF. For the CDR3, the DNA is TGCGCCAGCAGTGATGCCAGGGCTCAGCCCCAGCATTTT.

This clone was recorded a few times. The V call is TRBV27, the J call TRBJ2-3; 15 bases map to TRBD2. After removal of 8 bases from V and 1 base from J, the junction contained 13 bases not matched to a gene. Germline V gives CDR1 MNHEY, CDR2 SMNVEV (reference sequence). The CDR3 runs to 19 residues. The DNA for the CDR3 is TGTGCCAGCGGCTCTGGGGGGACTAGCGGGAGGTGGCGCACAGATACGCAGTATTTT. Translation gives CASGSGGTSGRWRTDTQYF.

This clone has just one count. One junction end disagrees with the germline gene, perhaps due to a read error. The chain employs TRBV7-7 and TRBJ2-2, with unresolved D. Germline V gene data show CDR1 as SSHAT and CDR2 as FNYEAQ (reference sequence). The CDR3 runs 14 residues. CDR3: CASSPGSRTGELFF. The CDR3 nucleotides are TGTGCTAGCAGCCCAGGCTCGAGGACCGGGGAGCTGTTTTTT. Supplemented by reference TRBV7-7 and TRBJ2-2, the full variable domain reads GAGVSQSPRYKVTKRGQDVTLRCDPISSHATLYWYQQALGQGPEFLTYFNYEAQPDKSGLPSDRFSAERPEGSISTLTIQRTEQRDSAMYRCASSPGSRTGELFFGEGSRLTVL.

This chain connects TRBV14 to TRBJ2-7, with unresolved D. V shed 0 bases and J shed 4 bases, with 7 bases lying between them. Germline values: CDR1 SGHDN, CDR2 FVKESK. The CDR3 covers 13 residues. CDR3 protein: CASSQESLYEQYF. In DNA, the CDR3 is TGTGCCAGCAGCCAAGAGAGCTTATACGAGCAGTACTTC. The variable domain in full, with the rest retrieved from reference TRBV14 and TRBJ2-7, is EAGVTQFPSHSVIEKGQTVTLRCDPISGHDNLYWYRRVMGKEIKFLLHFVKESKQDESGMPNNRFLAERTGGTYSTLKVQPAELEDSGVYFCASSQESLYEQYFGPGTRLTVT.

CDR3 coding DNA: TGTGCCATCAGTGAAAGTGAGTCTGGCTACACCTTC. Its translation: CAISESESGYTF. The V call is TRBV10-3, the J call TRBJ1-2, with D unresolved. The CDR3 covers 12 residues. The V end was cut by 3 bases, the J end by 7 bases, with 9 bases between. The germline gives CDR1 ENHRY, CDR2 SYGVKD.

The rearrangement uses TRBV5-6 and TRBJ1-5, with TRBD1 matching 7 bases. Germline V gene lookup returns CDR1 SGHDT and CDR2 YYEEEE. The CDR3 sequence is 15 residues long. V was pared by 2 bases and J by 4 bases, with 6 bases of the junction left unmatched. CDR3 nucleotides: TGTGCCAGCAGCTTCTGGGGGACAGAGAATCAGCCCCAGCATTTT. Its translation is CASSFWGTENQPQHF.

The J gene is TRBJ1-2, the V gene TRBV15, with 7 positions matching TRBD1. CDR1 and CDR2 from the germline V gene are LNHNV and YYDKDF (reference sequence). The V and J ends lost 0 bases and 8 bases, in that order; junction bases with no gene match: 9. CDR3 length: 15 residues. This chain's CDR3 is CATSRDRRGYGGYTF. The CDR3, as DNA: TGTGCCACCAGCAGAGATCGCAGGGGGTATGGGGGCTACACCTTC.

This clone was detected only a few times. This chain links TRBV15 with TRBJ2-5, with D uncertain. Trimming took off 4 bases at V and 2 bases at J, with 14 bases between the two ends. The CDR3 runs 15 residues. Germline V gene sequence: CDR1 LNHNV, CDR2 YYDKDF (reference sequence). The CDR3 bases are TGTGCCACCAGCACAAACCTCGGAACGCAAGAGACCCAGTACTTC. Translation: CATSTNLGTQETQYF.

The chain recombines TRBV7-5 with TRBJ2-3; TRBD2, the table's D call, lacks a check against the DNA. TRBV7-5 is annotated as a pseudogene. This CDR3 comprises 16 residues. Here the CDR3 reads CARSLASGGYTDTQYF. The CDR3 nucleotides read TGTGCCAGAAGCTTAGCTAGCGGGGGTTACACAGATACGCAGTATTTT.

J is TRBJ2-1 and V is TRBV7-9, with 12 bases fitting TRBD2. The CDR3 is 15 residues long. The ends lost 4 bases at V and 8 bases at J; junction bases unmatched: 6. CDR1 and CDR2 (germline): SEHNR, FQNEAQ (reference sequence). This chain's CDR3 is CASSYRLAGDDEQFF. The DNA for the CDR3 is TGTGCCAGCAGCTACCGACTAGCGGGGGACGATGAGCAGTTCTTC.

This clone was counted at least ten times. V usage is TRBV12-5 and J usage is TRBJ2-1, with 8 bases identical to TRBD1. There are 13 residues in the CDR3. V lost 7 bases to trimming and J lost 6 bases; unmatched junction nucleotides: 5. Germline lookup yields CDR1 LGHNT and CDR2 FRNRAP. In DNA form, the CDR3 reads TGTGCTAGTGCCCAACAGGGGGTCAATGAGCAGTTCTTC. Translating it yields CASAQQGVNEQFF.

This clone showed up just once. The chain couples TRBV29-1 to TRBJ1-2, with 10 bases lining up with TRBD1. This CDR3 contains 13 residues. Germline CDR1 and CDR2: SQVTM and ANQGSEA. V shed 6 bases and J 8 bases; nucleotides not matched to a gene: 9. The DNA for the CDR3 is TGCAGCGTAGCCACTTCGACAGGGGGCGGCTACACCTTC. The encoded protein is CSVATSTGGGYTF.

V and J are TRBV7-8 and TRBJ2-5; 12 nucleotides line up with TRBD2. Unmatched junction bases numbered 11, after V lost 1 base and J lost 5 bases. This CDR3 contains 18 residues. Germline assignment: CDR1 SGHVS and CDR2 FQNEAQ. For the CDR3, the DNA is TGTGCCAGCAGCTTAGGGGCGGCTAGCGGGAGGGGGAGGGAGACCCAGTACTTC. Encoded protein: CASSLGAASGRGRETQYF.

This chain uses TRBV7-3 with TRBJ1-1; D ambiguous. The CDR3 extends over 12 amino acids. Germline CDR1 and CDR2: SGHTA and FQGTGA. Between the trimmed V and J ends, which lost 5 bases and 4 bases, there was a span of 8 bases. The CDR3 is CASSPGGTEAFF. For the CDR3, the DNA is TGTGCCAGCAGCCCTGGCGGCACTGAAGCTTTCTTT.

This clone was detected a few times. The gene calls are TRBV7-2 and TRBJ1-1; D unclear. The germline CDR1 and CDR2 sequences are SGHTA and FQGNSA. The CDR3 length is 13 residues. The V end was cut by 2 bases, the J end by 6 bases, with 10 bases between. CDR3 sequence (DNA): TGTGCCAGCAGCTTATTTCAGGCTGCTGAAGCTTTCTTT. Its translation is CASSLFQAAEAFF.

This clone was seen a few times. The rearrangement uses TRBV27 and TRBJ1-1; the match to TRBD1 covers 8 bases. The CDR3 is 13 residues long. Looked up from germline, CDR1 is MNHEY and CDR2 is SMNVEV (reference sequence). Losses at the gene ends were 6 bases for V and 6 bases for J; bases not matched to a gene: 6. The DNA of the CDR3 is TGTGCCAGCAGCCTGACAGGGGTGCCTGAAGCTTTCTTT. Amino acid sequence: CASSLTGVPEAFF.

The chain carries TRBV12-5 and TRBJ1-4; 9 bases are a match to TRBD1. With V trimmed by 5 bases and J by 6 bases, 4 bases remained unmatched. The CDR3 sequence is 14 residues long. Germline CDR1 and CDR2: LGHNT and FRNRAP. The CDR3 reads CASGTGGKDEKLFF. The CDR3, as DNA: TGTGCTAGTGGTACAGGGGGCAAGGATGAAAAACTGTTTTTT.

The chain combines TRBV5-1 with TRBJ2-3; D unresolved. The CDR3 spans 13 residues. From germline, CDR1 is SGHRS and CDR2 YFSETQ. Trimming pared 4 bases from V and 2 bases from J, leaving 8 bases between. The CDR3 region is CASSDQITDTQYF. The CDR3, as DNA: TGCGCCAGCAGCGATCAGATCACAGATACGCAGTATTTT.